This T cell receptor (beta chain) was captured by sequencing in a study of blood T cell repertoires in COVID-19. The data were produced by immunoSEQ multiplex PCR, yet TCRdb's version contains in-frame clones alone and is incomplete. The sample carries around 290,000 clones, 88% recorded once. Participants reported their clinical history, and cohort assignment relied on those reports. In germline, CDR1 is KGHDR, CDR2 SFDVKD. With V trimmed by 4 bases and J by 8 bases, 9 bases remained unmatched. CDR3 length equals 15 residues. This TCR was sampled from a woman in her 30s who had recovered from COVID-19. The V gene is TRBV24-1, the J gene TRBJ2-3, with TRBD1 identical over 9 bases. Input material: PBMCs or T cells enriched from blood (not recorded which). Here the CDR3 reads CATSDDRGGVGTQYF. CDR3 nucleotides: TGTGCCACCAGTGACGACAGGGGGGGTGTGGGTACGCAGTATTTT.